This TCR beta chain was profiled in a study of T cell changes during pregnancy in multiple sclerosis. V was cut by 7 bases and J by 4 bases, with 29 bases left in between. Germline V gene data show CDR1 as SEHNR and CDR2 as FQNEAQ (reference sequence). CDR3 length: 19 amino acids. Libraries were prepared by immunoSEQ multiplex PCR; TCRdb keeps only in-frame clonotypes and omits some of them. The table includes about 79,000 clones, about 93% detected once. This clonotype was obtained from a female donor in good health, enrolled as a control in a pregnancy study. Specimen: peripheral blood, collected in the second trimester of pregnancy. The chain couples TRBV7-9 to TRBJ2-1, with D perhaps TRBD1 or TRBD2 (9 bases each). The CDR3 sequence is CASITGGRDFSGGYNEQFF. In DNA form, the CDR3 reads TGTGCCAGCATCACAGGGGGCCGGGACTTTAGCGGGGGTTACAATGAGCAGTTCTTC.